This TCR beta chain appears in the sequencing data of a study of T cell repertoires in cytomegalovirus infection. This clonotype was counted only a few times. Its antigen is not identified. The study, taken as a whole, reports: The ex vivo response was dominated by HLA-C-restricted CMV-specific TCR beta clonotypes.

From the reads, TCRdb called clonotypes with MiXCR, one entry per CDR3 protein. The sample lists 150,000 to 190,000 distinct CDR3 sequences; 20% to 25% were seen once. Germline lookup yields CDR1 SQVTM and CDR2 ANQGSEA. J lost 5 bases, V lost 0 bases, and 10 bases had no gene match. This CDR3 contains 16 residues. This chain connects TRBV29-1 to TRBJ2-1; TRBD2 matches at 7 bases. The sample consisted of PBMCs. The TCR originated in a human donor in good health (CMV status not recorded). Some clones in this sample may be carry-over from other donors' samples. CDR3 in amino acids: CSVEEGGPHSHNEQFF. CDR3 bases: TGCAGCGTTGAAGAGGGAGGGCCCCATTCCCACAATGAGCAGTTCTTC.